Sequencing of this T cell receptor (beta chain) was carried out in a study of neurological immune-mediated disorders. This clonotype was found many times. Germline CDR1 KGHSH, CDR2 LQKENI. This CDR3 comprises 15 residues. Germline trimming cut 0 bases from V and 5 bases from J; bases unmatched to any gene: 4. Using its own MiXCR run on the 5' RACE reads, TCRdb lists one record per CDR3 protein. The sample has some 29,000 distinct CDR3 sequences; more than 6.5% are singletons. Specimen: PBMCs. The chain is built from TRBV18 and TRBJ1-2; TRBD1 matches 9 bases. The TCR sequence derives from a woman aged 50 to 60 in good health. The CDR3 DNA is TGTGCCAGCTCACCACCGGACAGGGGCGGTTATGGCTACACCTTC. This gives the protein CASSPPDRGGYGYTF.